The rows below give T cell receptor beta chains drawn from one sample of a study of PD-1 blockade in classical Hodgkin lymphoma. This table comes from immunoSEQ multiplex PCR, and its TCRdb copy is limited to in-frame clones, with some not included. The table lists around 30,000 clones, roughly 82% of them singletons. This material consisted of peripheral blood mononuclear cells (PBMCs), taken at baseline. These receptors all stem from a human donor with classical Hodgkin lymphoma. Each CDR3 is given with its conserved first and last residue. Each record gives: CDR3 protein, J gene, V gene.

CDR3aa: CASSLGQGKETQYF; j_gene: TRBJ2-5; v_gene: TRBV7-9
CDR3aa: CASSVAAAGNTIYF; j_gene: TRBJ1-3; v_gene: TRBV9
CDR3aa: CASSQNPRTGEVADEQFF; j_gene: TRBJ2-1; v_gene: TRBV4-2
CDR3aa: CASSYRQAGANVLTF; j_gene: TRBJ2-6; v_gene: TRBV6-6
CDR3aa: CSVEDLTPQGTEAFF; j_gene: TRBJ1-1; v_gene: TRBV29-1
CDR3aa: CASSPRGQGVHEQFF; j_gene: TRBJ2-1; v_gene: TRBV5-1
CDR3aa: CASSYPGNYGYTF; j_gene: TRBJ1-2; v_gene: TRBV19
CDR3aa: CASRRQLAGSYEQYF; j_gene: TRBJ2-7; v_gene: TRBV4-3
CDR3aa: CASSFSGTSPLETQYF; j_gene: TRBJ2-5; v_gene: TRBV7-8
CDR3aa: CASSFSSSSYEQYF; j_gene: TRBJ2-7; v_gene: TRBV7-8
CDR3aa: CASSLSGQLGSDTQYF; j_gene: TRBJ2-3; v_gene: TRBV6-5
CDR3aa: CASSSPFSRGAGGYTF; j_gene: TRBJ1-2; v_gene: TRBV27
CDR3aa: CASRFSHRTNYGYTF; j_gene: TRBJ1-2; v_gene: TRBV2
CDR3aa: CASSPSRNTGELFF; j_gene: TRBJ2-2; v_gene: TRBV5-4
CDR3aa: CASSRPGDYNSPLHF; j_gene: TRBJ1-6; v_gene: TRBV28
CDR3aa: CASRGVGTDTQYF; j_gene: TRBJ2-3; v_gene: TRBV19
CDR3aa: CASSEAPGNEKLFF; j_gene: TRBJ1-4; v_gene: TRBV6-1
CDR3aa: CASSFSLYQETQYF; j_gene: TRBJ2-5; v_gene: TRBV28
CDR3aa: CASSLTDRERTEAFF; j_gene: TRBJ1-1; v_gene: TRBV7-3
CDR3aa: CASSLSGQLSYEQYF; j_gene: TRBJ2-7; v_gene: TRBV5-1
CDR3aa: CASSEVAGWGQGTNTEAFF; j_gene: TRBJ1-1; v_gene: TRBV6-1
CDR3aa: CASKNEPGGIGGYTF; j_gene: TRBJ1-2; v_gene: TRBV7-2
CDR3aa: CASSVDGGRGSEQYF; j_gene: TRBJ2-7; v_gene: TRBV9
CDR3aa: CASSPLPFTEAFF; j_gene: TRBJ1-1; v_gene: TRBV18
CDR3aa: CASSSLPPNTEAFF; j_gene: TRBJ1-1; v_gene: TRBV6-1
CDR3aa: CASSQTGNTDTQYF; j_gene: TRBJ2-3; v_gene: TRBV4-3
CDR3aa: CASRPRGEGETQYF; j_gene: TRBJ2-5; v_gene: TRBV6-1
CDR3aa: CASRSGRQTDQPQHF; j_gene: TRBJ1-5; v_gene: TRBV6-6
CDR3aa: CASSRKGGNTIYF; j_gene: TRBJ1-3; v_gene: TRBV13
CDR3aa: CASSLSDTSYNSPLHF; j_gene: TRBJ1-6; v_gene: TRBV6-6
CDR3aa: CASSYSLVNTDTQYF; j_gene: TRBJ2-3; v_gene: TRBV6-5
CDR3aa: CASSFISSSGRTNEKLFF; j_gene: TRBJ1-4; v_gene: TRBV5-5
CDR3aa: CASSLADYYEQYF; j_gene: TRBJ2-7; v_gene: TRBV7-2
CDR3aa: CAWSTLNTEAFF; j_gene: TRBJ1-1; v_gene: TRBV30
CDR3aa: CTAQLTAFMNTEAFF; j_gene: TRBJ1-1; v_gene: TRBV29-1
CDR3aa: CASSGGQGAFNEQFF; j_gene: TRBJ2-1; v_gene: TRBV5-5
CDR3aa: CATTPGPSQNSPLHF; j_gene: TRBJ1-6; v_gene: TRBV19
CDR3aa: CASSLSGELFF; j_gene: TRBJ2-2; v_gene: TRBV11-3
CDR3aa: CASSWEPNEAFF; j_gene: TRBJ1-1; v_gene: TRBV13
CDR3aa: CASSFGQHTDTQYF; j_gene: TRBJ2-3; v_gene: TRBV27
CDR3aa: CASRPDLAGANVLTF; j_gene: TRBJ2-6; v_gene: TRBV7-2
CDR3aa: CASSPLGTGTANTEAFF; j_gene: TRBJ1-1; v_gene: TRBV9
CDR3aa: CASSIDPLAGGRADTQYF; j_gene: TRBJ2-3; v_gene: TRBV19